The subject of this entry is one T cell receptor beta chain. Its antigen is as yet unknown. The data stem from a study of cytomegalovirus exposure and HLA in healthy donors. Study-wide points: The classifier was said to identify cytomegalovirus status with high specificity and sensitivity. The tendency of first-cohort TCR clusters to co-occur in the 120 validation repertoires was the finding of a later analysis.

The data were produced by immunoSEQ multiplex PCR, yet TCRdb's version contains in-frame clones alone and is incomplete. The sample includes about 120,000 clones, more than 70% of them seen just once. CDR1 is MNHEY and CDR2 is SVGAGI in the germline V gene. J was trimmed by 1 base and V by 0 bases; bases with no gene match: 1. CDR3 length: 15 residues. Sequenced material: PBMCs. The gene calls are TRBV6-5 and TRBJ1-1, with 8 bases lining up with TRBD1. The TCR originated in a man between 18 and 35 years old in good health and CMV-seronegative. The CDR3 DNA follows: TGTGCCAGCAGTTACTCCGACAGGGGGAACACTGAAGCTTTCTTT. Its protein is CASSYSDRGNTEAFF.